A single sample gave rise to the 22 T cell receptor beta chains below, sequenced in a study of blood T cell repertoires in COVID-19. Generated by immunoSEQ multiplex PCR, the TCRdb table keeps only in-frame clones and is missing some. The top ten hold around 5% of the sample, which has about 100,000 clones, 85% to 95% seen once. Sequencing used peripheral blood. The receptors were gathered from a man aged 50-59 years with active COVID-19.

The chain has TRBV2 and TRBJ2-2, with 13 nucleotides matching TRBD2. V gave up 6 bases and J gave up 1 base; unmatched junction bases: 23. The CDR3 is 23 residues long. Looked up from germline, CDR1 is SNHLY and CDR2 is FYNNEI. This chain's CDR3 is CASRNVLAGGDIGPNLNTGELFF. The CDR3 region has the DNA TGTGCCAGCAGAAACGTACTAGCGGGAGGGGATATCGGGCCAAATTTGAACACCGGGGAGCTGTTTTTT.

The chain uses TRBV29-1 and TRBJ1-1; 7 bases are shared with TRBD1. Germline CDR1 and CDR2: SQVTM and ANQGSEA. With 6 bases clipped from V and 6 bases from J, the junction kept 1 base outside the gene matches. The CDR3 extends over 10 amino acids. The CDR3: CSVGQAEAFF. As DNA, the CDR3 is TGCAGCGTCGGACAGGCTGAAGCTTTCTTT.

The chain couples TRBV20-1 to TRBJ1-2, with D unresolved. V lost 5 bases, J lost 3 bases, and 7 bases lay in between. CDR1 is DFQATT and CDR2 is SNEGSKA in the germline V gene (reference sequence). The CDR3 has 11 amino acids. CDR3 DNA sequence: TGCAGTGCTCTCGTCGACTATGGCTACACCTTC. Translating gives CSALVDYGYTF.

The V and J genes are TRBV23-1 and TRBJ1-2; a weak D match, TRBD1 (6 bases). TRBV23-1 counts as an open reading frame of uncertain function. Trimming removed 5 bases at V and 11 bases at J, with 12 bases between. The CDR3 has 11 amino acids. The CDR3 spells CASSMGARYTF. The CDR3 DNA is TGCGCCAGCAGTATGGGGGCGAGGTACACCTTC.

Written as DNA, the CDR3 is TGTGCCAGCAGCCTGGGACAGGGAAACGACGAGCAGTACTTC. Protein: CASSLGQGNDEQYF. The V gene is TRBV4-2, the J gene TRBJ2-7, with 9 bases that match TRBD1. V shed 4 bases and J 5 bases; nucleotides not matched to a gene: 6. Germline CDR1 LGHNA, CDR2 YNFKEQ. The CDR3 runs to 14 residues.

This clone was observed a single time. V is TRBV15 and J is TRBJ1-1; D is ambiguous. This CDR3 spans 13 amino acids. The germline V gene has CDR1 LNHNV and CDR2 YYDKDF (reference sequence). V dropped 5 bases and J dropped 2 bases, with 9 bases sitting between them. The CDR3 region has the DNA TGTGCCACCAGCTTAACAGTCAACACTGAAGCTTTCTTT. The encoded protein is CATSLTVNTEAFF.

Concerning this clone: The sample has other DNA sequences that encode this CDR3 too. The chain joins TRBV5-1 to TRBJ1-1, with TRBD1 as a possible D gene (5 bases). CDR1 SGHRS and CDR2 YFSETQ come from the germline V gene. V was trimmed by 0 bases and J by 1 base, leaving 7 bases between them. This CDR3 has 14 residues. The CDR3 region has the DNA TGCGCCAGCAGCTTGGGGGGCCGGAACACTGAAGCTTTCTTT. It yields the protein CASSLGGRNTEAFF. The variable domain in full, completed from reference TRBV5-1 and TRBJ1-1, reads KAGVTQTPRYLIKTRGQQVTLSCSPISGHRSVSWYQQTPGQGLQFLFEYFSETQRNKGNFPGRFSGRQFSNSRSEMNVSTLELGDSALYLCASSLGGRNTEAFFGQGTRLTVV.

V is TRBV28 and J is TRBJ1-3, with D hard to call. Trimming left V 2 bases short and J 0 bases short, with 8 bases between. Germline V gene lookup returns CDR1 MDHEN and CDR2 SYDVKM. The CDR3 extends over 15 amino acids. The CDR3 bases are TGTGCCAGCAGTTTAGGTGGCACCTCTGGAAACACCATATATTTT. Its protein product is CASSLGGTSGNTIYF.

This chain joins TRBV6-5 and TRBJ2-1; 10 nucleotides agree with TRBD2. Trimming cost V 5 bases and J 2 bases; bases outside gene matches: 3. The germline V gene encodes CDR1 MNHEY and CDR2 SVGAGI. CDR3 length equals 15 residues. CDR3 nucleotides: TGTGCCAGCAGTAGGACTAGCGGAGCCTACAATGAGCAGTTCTTC. This gives the protein CASSRTSGAYNEQFF.

The rearrangement links TRBV18 to TRBJ2-1, with D tentatively TRBD2 (6 bases). V was pared by 6 bases and J by 8 bases, with 11 bases between. The CDR3 spans 12 residues. Germline-derived CDR1 and CDR2 are KGHSH and LQKENI. CDR3 sequence (DNA): TGTGCCAGCTCTGGGCCTAGCGATGAGCAGTTCTTC. Residues: CASSGPSDEQFF.

V and J are TRBV5-8 and TRBJ2-1; D is perhaps TRBD2 (6 bases). There are 15 residues in the CDR3. Germline loops: CDR1 SGHTS, CDR2 YDEGEE. Deletions cut 1 base from V and 5 bases from J, with 13 bases between. The CDR3 coding sequence is TGTGCCAGCAGCTTGTTCCTAGCGCACGACAATGAGCAGTTCTTC. Translated: CASSLFLAHDNEQFF.

This sequence joins TRBV7-2 and TRBJ2-6, with D tentatively TRBD1 (5 bases). Germline V lookup: CDR1 SGHTA, CDR2 FQGNSA. V gave up 6 bases and J gave up 1 base, with 10 bases separating them. The CDR3 extends over 15 amino acids. The CDR3 bases are TGTGCCAGCAGGTTATGGACATCTGGGGCCAACGTCCTGACTTTC. It yields the protein CASRLWTSGANVLTF.

The sample holds one count of this clone. This rearrangement joins TRBV10-2 to TRBJ2-7; D is possibly TRBD2 (5 bases). The V and J ends lost 3 bases and 4 bases respectively, with 13 bases between them. CDR1 is WSHSY and CDR2 is SAAADI in the germline V gene. CDR3 length: 14 residues. CDR3 coding DNA: TGCGCCAGCAGTGAACTAGATTCATGGTACGAGCAGTACTTC. Encoded protein: CASSELDSWYEQYF.

DNA for the CDR3: TGTGCCTGGAGGGACAGGGGGAACAATCAGCCCCAGCATTTT. Protein sequence: CAWRDRGNNQPQHF. The chain combines TRBV30 with TRBJ1-5; 10 nucleotides line up with TRBD1. CDR1 is GTSNPN, CDR2 SVGIG, per germline (reference sequence). The length of the CDR3 is 14 residues. Trimming cost V 3 bases and J 3 bases; bases outside gene matches: 2.

The chain couples TRBV14 to TRBJ2-1, with no clear D. Per the germline V gene, CDR1 is SGHDN and CDR2 is FVKESK. The CDR3 runs 12 residues. V was trimmed by 4 bases and J by 2 bases, leaving 3 bases between them. The CDR3 here is CASSRTYNEQFF. CDR3 DNA: TGTGCCAGCAGCCGTACCTACAATGAGCAGTTCTTC.

This rearrangement joins TRBV27 to TRBJ2-1, with D tentatively TRBD2 (6 bases). V dropped 11 bases and J dropped 8 bases, with 16 bases sitting between them. The germline V gene encodes CDR1 MNHEY and CDR2 SMNVEV (reference sequence). CDR3 length equals 12 residues. DNA for the CDR3: TGTGCCTGCCGACTAGAGGCCTATGAGCAGTTCTTC. Encoded protein: CACRLEAYEQFF.

The J gene is TRBJ1-2, the V gene TRBV6-5; no clear D gene. The V gene lost 7 bases and the J gene lost 1 base, with 16 bases spanning the gap. Germline CDR1 MNHEY, CDR2 SVGAGI. The CDR3 has 15 residues. The CDR3 loop reads CASTPTREVNYGYTF. In nucleotides, the CDR3 is TGTGCCAGCACCCCCACGCGGGAAGTTAACTATGGCTACACCTTC.

This sequence joins TRBV20-1 and TRBJ1-5, with TRBD1 as a possible D gene (5 bases). The V end was cut by 3 bases, the J end by 12 bases, with 12 bases between. CDR1 is DFQATT and CDR2 is SNEGSKA in the germline V gene (reference sequence). The CDR3 is made up of 11 amino acids. The CDR3 protein is CSARMEQVQHF. The CDR3 nucleotides are TGCAGTGCTAGGATGGAACAGGTCCAGCATTTT.

The J gene is TRBJ2-5, the V gene TRBV25-1; maybe TRBD2 (6 bases). CDR1 MGHDK and CDR2 SYGVNS come from the germline V gene. There are 15 residues in the CDR3. V was shortened by 2 bases and J by 4 bases, with 14 bases between the two germline ends. CDR3 in amino acids: CASSEEGGARETQYF. The CDR3 region has the DNA TGTGCCAGCAGTGAAGAGGGCGGGGCCCGAGAGACCCAGTACTTC.

This clone has just a few counts. The genes are TRBV27 and TRBJ2-7; D might be TRBD1 (5 bases). The germline V gene encodes CDR1 MNHEY and CDR2 SMNVEV (reference sequence). The V gene lost 0 bases and the J gene lost 2 bases, with 8 bases spanning the gap. The CDR3 has 14 residues. The CDR3 protein is CASSLSGEPYEQYF. The CDR3 bases are TGTGCCAGCAGTTTATCAGGGGAACCCTACGAGCAGTACTTC.

This sequence joins TRBV19 and TRBJ2-2; D perhaps matches TRBD2 (5 bases). The CDR3 is 18 amino acids. V was pared by 3 bases and J by 4 bases, with 21 bases between. Looked up from germline, CDR1 is LNHDA and CDR2 is SQIVND (reference sequence). Written as DNA, the CDR3 is TGTGCCAGTAGTATTTATCGGGGTCCCCCTAGAGGCACCGGGGAGCTGTTTTTT. Translated, it gives CASSIYRGPPRGTGELFF.

The J gene is TRBJ1-1, the V gene TRBV12-3 or TRBV12-4; 8 positions match TRBD1. The ends lost 7 bases at V and 3 bases at J; junction bases unmatched: 4. CDR3 length: 13 residues. The CDR3 protein is CASIETGDTEAFF. DNA of the CDR3: TGTGCCAGCATTGAGACAGGGGACACTGAAGCTTTCTTT.